This T cell receptor beta chain was sequenced in a study of cytomegalovirus exposure and HLA in healthy donors. Study conclusions and caveats: Reportedly, fewer N-insertions than the roughly 700-donor mean appeared in an Asian-associated ancestry cluster in a later analysis. Across donors, sequencing depth was assumed by presence/absence analyses to be roughly uniform.

This clone appeared a few times. Its antigen is still unknown. V gave up 8 bases and J gave up 0 bases; unmatched junction bases: 18. Germline V gene sequence: CDR1 SEHNR, CDR2 FQNEAQ (reference sequence). This CDR3 region has 19 residues. Researchers ran the PCR with 60 Vbeta and 13 Jbeta primers. Per the original data handling: Around 11 million shared chains were among around 80 million unique TCR beta chains counted in a later analysis. Only in-frame clones appear in the TCRdb table, and some are missing; sequencing was by immunoSEQ multiplex PCR. D and trimming were read from the DNA, whereas the V and J calls and clone size are those reported in that table. The sample has about 82,000 clones, 65% to 75% seen once.

The V and J genes are TRBV7-9 and TRBJ1-4, with 7 bases matching TRBD1. The sequence derives from a man aged 40-49 years in good health and CMV-seropositive. The specimen was PBMCs. Here the CDR3 reads CASALNDRVLRTTNEKLFF. The CDR3 DNA is TGTGCCAGCGCCCTCAACGACAGGGTTTTGAGAACAACTAATGAAAAACTGTTTTTT.